The source of this TCR beta chain is a study of CD8 T cells in Susac syndrome. Study results and caveats: In its TCR sequencing and HLA analysis, the study acknowledged that the number of individuals was relatively small.

CDR3 size: 13 residues. Trimming took 1 base from V and 10 from J, leaving 10 bases between them. Germline loops: CDR1 KGHDR, CDR2 SFDVKD. As to this clonotype: Its antigen is not known.

The RNA, about 0.5 to 1 ug, was put through reverse transcription using random hexamers. TCR beta CDR3 was amplified by immunoSEQ multiplex PCR. This amplification extended across 54 Vbeta and 13 Jbeta segments. TCRdb re-analysed the immunoSEQ multiplex PCR reads in MiXCR, keeping a single row per CDR3 protein. The table has roughly 150,000 distinct CDR3 sequences, about 95% seen once. Source material: CD8+ T cells from PBMCs. The sequence derives from a human donor with multiple sclerosis. The chain has TRBV24-1 and TRBJ2-1; tentatively, D is TRBD2 (5 bases). The CDR3: CATSDFTGGEQFF. The CDR3 DNA sequence: TGTGCCACCAGTGATTTCACTGGAGGCGAGCAGTTCTTC.